This is a list of T cell receptor beta chains from one sample in a study of blood T cells in healthy people across ages. TCRdb re-called the 5' RACE reads with MiXCR, one entry per CDR3 protein. Found here are 2 million or so distinct CDR3 sequences, 40% to 55% of them singletons; the top ten hold 2.1%. Sequenced material: blood. The receptor source for this set is a middle-aged woman in good health. CDR3s include the opening cysteine and the closing phenylalanine or tryptophan. D genes are given only for firm matches. Where a row states a size, it is once, few, many or the class of an expanded clone; other rows omit it.

j_call	d_call	clone_size	v_call	cdr3_nt	cdr3_aa
TRBJ1-6	NA	NA	TRBV5-6	TGTGCCAGCAGCCGATGGGGTACTAATAATTCACCCTTCCACTTT	CASSRWGTNNSPFHF
TRBJ2-5	TRBD2	NA	TRBV9	TGTGCCAGCAGGACGGGGACTAGCGCTTCGGAGACCCAGTACTTC	CASRTGTSASETQYF
TRBJ2-3	TRBD2	NA	TRBV13	TGTGCCAGCAGCCCTAGAGAAGCGGGGGGGATCGATACGCAGTATTTT	CASSPREAGGIDTQYF
TRBJ2-7	NA	many	TRBV20-1	TGCAGTGCTAGAGCAGGGCCCTACGAGCAGTACTTC	CSARAGPYEQYF
TRBJ2-7	NA	NA	TRBV10-3	TGTGCCATCAGTGAATATGATGCGGCTTCCTACGAGCAGTACTTC	CAISEYDAASYEQYF
TRBJ2-7	NA	few	TRBV4-3	TGCGCCAGCAGCCAAGGGAACGGGGGGCCCTACGAGCAGTACTTC	CASSQGNGGPYEQYF
TRBJ2-7	NA	few	TRBV11-2	TGTGCCAGCAGCTTAATAAGCGGAACCTACGAGCAGTACTTC	CASSLISGTYEQYF
TRBJ2-1	NA	NA	TRBV20-1	TGCAGTGCTAGGTTGGCGGGACAAGGCAGGGAGCAGTTCTTC	CSARLAGQGREQFF
TRBJ2-3	NA	NA	TRBV5-1	TGCGCCAGCAGCTTGGGGGGGACAACGAGGGGAGATACGCAGTATTTT	CASSLGGTTRGDTQYF
TRBJ2-5	NA	NA	TRBV12-3/TRBV12-4	TGTGCCAGCAGTCCAGAAGCGTCCCAGGCCCAAGAGACCCAGTACTTC	CASSPEASQAQETQYF
TRBJ2-3	TRBD2	few	TRBV6-1	TGTGCCAGCAGTTCTAAGACTAGCGGGGGGGGAGATACGCAGTATTTT	CASSSKTSGGGDTQYF
TRBJ2-7	TRBD2	NA	TRBV12-3/TRBV12-4	TGTGCCAGCAGTTTAGTGCTAGCGGGGTTACACGAGCAGTACTTC	CASSLVLAGLHEQYF
TRBJ2-3	NA	once	TRBV4-2	TGTGCCAGCAGCCAAGAAGCACCCCAGCATACGCAGTATTTT	CASSQEAPQHTQYF
TRBJ2-1	TRBD2	once	TRBV7-9	TGTGCCAGCAGGCAGACTAGCGGGGGCCCGCCCCCTTACAATGAGCAGTTCTTC	CASRQTSGGPPPYNEQFF
TRBJ2-5	NA	few	TRBV20-1	TGCAGTGCTAGAGATCTGGACAGAGAGACCCAGTACTTC	CSARDLDRETQYF
TRBJ2-1	TRBD1	NA	TRBV12-3/TRBV12-4	TGTGCCAGCAGGGCCGACAGGGGGCAGTTCTTC	CASRADRGQFF
TRBJ1-1	NA	NA	TRBV20-1	TGCAGTGCTAGAGATGGGTGGAACACTGAAGCTTTCTTT	CSARDGWNTEAFF
TRBJ2-5	TRBD1	NA	TRBV27	TGTGCCAGCAGTCTCCTCGGGACAGGGGGCGCAGAGACCCAGTACTTC	CASSLLGTGGAETQYF
TRBJ2-5	NA	NA	TRBV5-6	TGTGCCAGCAGCCCCCTGGGGACTGACGAGGAGACCCAGTACTTC	CASSPLGTDEETQYF
TRBJ2-3	NA	NA	TRBV27	TGTGCCAGCAGCTCAGGACTGGGAGGATTGGATACGCAGTATTTT	CASSSGLGGLDTQYF
TRBJ1-6	NA	NA	TRBV12-3/TRBV12-4	TGTGCCAGCAGTTTAGTAGGAATTAATTCACCCCTCCACTTT	CASSLVGINSPLHF
TRBJ2-3	TRBD2	NA	TRBV27	TGTGCCAGCAAAGCGGGGGGCGACAGCACAGATACGCAGTATTTT	CASKAGGDSTDTQYF
TRBJ2-7	NA	NA	TRBV29-1	TGCAGCGTTCGGAAGGGGCTCAGCTCCTACGAGCAGTACTTC	CSVRKGLSSYEQYF
TRBJ1-1	NA	NA	TRBV24-1	TGTGCCACCAGTGATGCCAATCGGGGATTTGGTGAAGCTTTCTTT	CATSDANRGFGEAFF
TRBJ2-7	TRBD2	NA	TRBV24-1	TGTGCCACCAGTGATCCCGGACTGGCGGGGGAGTACAATGAGCAGTACTTC	CATSDPGLAGEYNEQYF
TRBJ2-7	TRBD2	many	TRBV28	TGTGCCAGCAGCTCGGGACTAGCGGGGGGAAATTACGAGCAGTACTTC	CASSSGLAGGNYEQYF
TRBJ1-1	NA	NA	TRBV29-1	TGCAGCGCCATATCGGCCAGGGTGAACACTGAAGCTTTCTTT	CSAISARVNTEAFF
TRBJ1-2	NA	few	TRBV4-2	TGTGCCAGCAGCCCATCCGGGACACCCGCTAACTATGGCTACACCTTC	CASSPSGTPANYGYTF
TRBJ2-5	NA	NA	TRBV21-1	TGTGCCAGCAGCAAGCCCGCGGGGGGCCAGATCCAAGGGACCCAGTACTTC	CASSKPAGGQIQGTQYF
TRBJ2-5	TRBD2	NA	TRBV3-1	TGTGCCAGCAGCCAAGATGCTAGCGGGGGCCTACAAGAGACCCAGTACTTC	CASSQDASGGLQETQYF
TRBJ2-4	NA	few	TRBV29-1	TGCAGCGTTGTCCTCCCGTTCAAAGACATTCAGTACTTC	CSVVLPFKDIQYF
TRBJ2-4	TRBD1	once	TRBV5-1	TGCGCCAGCAGCTTAGAGGGGGCCCTCAAGCAGTACTTC	CASSLEGALKQYF
TRBJ2-3	TRBD2	NA	TRBV3-1	TGTGCCAGCAGCCGAAGACTAGCCTCTAGCACAGATACGCAGTATTTT	CASSRRLASSTDTQYF
TRBJ2-2	NA	NA	TRBV3-1	TGTGCCACCAGGAGGGAGACCGGGGAGCTGTTTTTT	CATRRETGELFF
TRBJ1-6	TRBD1	NA	TRBV12-3/TRBV12-4	TGTGCCAGCAGTCCAAGCTCCGGGACAGGGGGCGTAACTGATAATTCACCCCTCCACTTT	CASSPSSGTGGVTDNSPLHF
TRBJ2-3	TRBD2	NA	TRBV9	TGTGCCAGCAGCGCCCAATCCTCAACTAGCGGGGAGCTAGATACGCAGTATTTT	CASSAQSSTSGELDTQYF
TRBJ2-1	NA	many	TRBV29-1	TGCAGCGTTGACGGGACGGAGCAGTTCTTC	CSVDGTEQFF
TRBJ2-7	NA	NA	TRBV24-1	TGTGCCACCAGTGATTCGGGGGAAAGTTACAATGAGCAGTACTTC	CATSDSGESYNEQYF
TRBJ2-7	NA	NA	TRBV21-1	TGTGCCAGCAGCAACTCGGGACAGGTCTACGAGCAGTACTTC	CASSNSGQVYEQYF
TRBJ2-5	NA	NA	TRBV4-1	TGCGCCAGCAGCCCCGGACAGATCCCTACTCAAGAGACCCAGTACTTC	CASSPGQIPTQETQYF
TRBJ2-6	NA	NA	TRBV19	TGTGCCAGTAGGCCATCGGATAGCTCTGGGGCCAACGTCCTGACTTTC	CASRPSDSSGANVLTF
TRBJ2-7	NA	NA	TRBV7-8	TGTGCCAGCAGCCCCCATATCCCCTACGAGCAGTACTTC	CASSPHIPYEQYF
TRBJ2-7	TRBD2	few	TRBV11-2	TGTGCCAGCAGCTGGACTAGCGGGGTCTCCTACGAGCAGTACTTC	CASSWTSGVSYEQYF
TRBJ1-2	NA	few	TRBV20-1	TGCAGTGCTAGAGGGGTACAGGGTCGGAACTATGGCTACACCTTC	CSARGVQGRNYGYTF
TRBJ2-1	NA	NA	TRBV25-1	TGTGCCAGCAGTGAATCCGCCAAAGGCCAAGAGACCCAGTTCTTC	CASSESAKGQETQFF
TRBJ2-3	NA	few	TRBV27	NA	CASSSSGADTQYF
TRBJ1-2	NA	NA	TRBV20-1	TGCAGTTTCCCCCGGGACAACTATGGCTACACCTTC	CSFPRDNYGYTF
TRBJ2-7	NA	NA	TRBV20-1	TGCAGTGCTACGCCAGGGGGGAGGGTTTACAATGAGCAGTACTTC	CSATPGGRVYNEQYF